This T cell receptor (beta chain) was documented in a study of early T cells in non-severe SARS-CoV-2 infection. Study observations and caveats: Reliance on VDJdb matching favored anti-spike CD8 responses; private and CD4 specificities were missed.

V lost 4 bases to trimming and J lost 0 bases, with 6 bases between them. The germline V gene encodes CDR1 SQVTM and CDR2 ANQGSEA. The CDR3 spans 12 residues. In TCRdb, the 5' RACE reads were re-called with MiXCR into one record per CDR3 protein. The sample includes some 49,000 distinct CDR3 sequences, about 10% of them seen just once. Concerning this clonotype itself: Antigen: not known.

Sequencing was done on a sample of whole blood. The clonotype comes from an adult who was a healthcare worker with PCR-confirmed SARS-CoV-2 infection or an uninfected control (not recorded which). This rearrangement joins TRBV29-1 to TRBJ1-1; D not resolved. The CDR3, as DNA: TGCAGCGTTGGGACGGTGAACACTGAAGCTTTCTTT. It codes for CSVGTVNTEAFF.